This record covers a single T cell receptor beta chain. What it recognizes is unknown. The record originates from a study of metastatic and nonmetastatic thyroid tumors. Study-level results: Benign nodules reportedly had significantly lower TCR beta diversity than malignant thyroid tumors in blood and tumor.

There were no patients who had received any treatment before thyroid surgery. As handled by the study authors: The study built a papillary thyroid cancer distant-metastasis classifier from CDR3 differences across clinicopathological groups. TCRdb reprocessed the PCR reads via MiXCR. TCRdb's processing, not the study's, gives the V and J calls here. The sample contains around 40,000 clones, roughly a sixth of which appear only once. The TCR comes from a male donor with papillary thyroid cancer or a benign thyroid nodule (not recorded which). Some clones in this sample may be carry-over from other donors' samples. Sequenced: blood.

CDR3 DNA: TGTGCCAGCAGTCCCGGGACAGCCGACTACGAGCAGTACTTC. It translates to CASSPGTADYEQYF. The rearrangement uses TRBV12-3 or TRBV12-4 and TRBJ2-7; 7 bases map to TRBD1. The V segment lost 5 bases and the J segment 3 bases; nucleotides outside the gene matches: 7. The CDR3 spans 14 residues.